The clone carrying this TCR beta chain has at least ten counts. The antigen remains unidentified. Time point denoted: newly diagnosed GD, antithyroid drugs for less than 3 months. PBMC-derived RNA was used for the TCR library. These data belong to a study of regulatory T cells in long-lasting Graves disease. Germline V gene data show CDR1 as ENHRY and CDR2 as SYGVKD. The CDR3 is 14 amino acids. V was shortened by 6 bases and J by 0 bases, with 11 bases between the two germline ends. Study results and caveats: The study found TRBV28, TRBJ1-2 and TRBJ2-5 favored in persistent disease.

TCR beta libraries were built with iRepertoire HTBI primers and Arm-PCR of CDR3 regions. Using its own MiXCR run on the multiplex PCR reads, TCRdb lists one record per CDR3 protein. The sample has roughly 500,000 distinct CDR3 sequences, roughly 13% seen once. These data also formed part of another study, on T cells in Graves' hyperthyroidism and ophthalmopathy.

The source is a man in his thirties or forties with Graves disease. This material consisted of peripheral blood mononuclear cells (PBMCs), taken at new diagnosis, from a patient treated with antithyroid drugs. V usage is TRBV10-3 and J usage is TRBJ1-1; D is possibly TRBD1 (5 bases). DNA of the CDR3: TGTGCCATCAGCCCGGGACCCCTGAACACTGAAGCTTTCTTT. Amino acids: CAISPGPLNTEAFF.